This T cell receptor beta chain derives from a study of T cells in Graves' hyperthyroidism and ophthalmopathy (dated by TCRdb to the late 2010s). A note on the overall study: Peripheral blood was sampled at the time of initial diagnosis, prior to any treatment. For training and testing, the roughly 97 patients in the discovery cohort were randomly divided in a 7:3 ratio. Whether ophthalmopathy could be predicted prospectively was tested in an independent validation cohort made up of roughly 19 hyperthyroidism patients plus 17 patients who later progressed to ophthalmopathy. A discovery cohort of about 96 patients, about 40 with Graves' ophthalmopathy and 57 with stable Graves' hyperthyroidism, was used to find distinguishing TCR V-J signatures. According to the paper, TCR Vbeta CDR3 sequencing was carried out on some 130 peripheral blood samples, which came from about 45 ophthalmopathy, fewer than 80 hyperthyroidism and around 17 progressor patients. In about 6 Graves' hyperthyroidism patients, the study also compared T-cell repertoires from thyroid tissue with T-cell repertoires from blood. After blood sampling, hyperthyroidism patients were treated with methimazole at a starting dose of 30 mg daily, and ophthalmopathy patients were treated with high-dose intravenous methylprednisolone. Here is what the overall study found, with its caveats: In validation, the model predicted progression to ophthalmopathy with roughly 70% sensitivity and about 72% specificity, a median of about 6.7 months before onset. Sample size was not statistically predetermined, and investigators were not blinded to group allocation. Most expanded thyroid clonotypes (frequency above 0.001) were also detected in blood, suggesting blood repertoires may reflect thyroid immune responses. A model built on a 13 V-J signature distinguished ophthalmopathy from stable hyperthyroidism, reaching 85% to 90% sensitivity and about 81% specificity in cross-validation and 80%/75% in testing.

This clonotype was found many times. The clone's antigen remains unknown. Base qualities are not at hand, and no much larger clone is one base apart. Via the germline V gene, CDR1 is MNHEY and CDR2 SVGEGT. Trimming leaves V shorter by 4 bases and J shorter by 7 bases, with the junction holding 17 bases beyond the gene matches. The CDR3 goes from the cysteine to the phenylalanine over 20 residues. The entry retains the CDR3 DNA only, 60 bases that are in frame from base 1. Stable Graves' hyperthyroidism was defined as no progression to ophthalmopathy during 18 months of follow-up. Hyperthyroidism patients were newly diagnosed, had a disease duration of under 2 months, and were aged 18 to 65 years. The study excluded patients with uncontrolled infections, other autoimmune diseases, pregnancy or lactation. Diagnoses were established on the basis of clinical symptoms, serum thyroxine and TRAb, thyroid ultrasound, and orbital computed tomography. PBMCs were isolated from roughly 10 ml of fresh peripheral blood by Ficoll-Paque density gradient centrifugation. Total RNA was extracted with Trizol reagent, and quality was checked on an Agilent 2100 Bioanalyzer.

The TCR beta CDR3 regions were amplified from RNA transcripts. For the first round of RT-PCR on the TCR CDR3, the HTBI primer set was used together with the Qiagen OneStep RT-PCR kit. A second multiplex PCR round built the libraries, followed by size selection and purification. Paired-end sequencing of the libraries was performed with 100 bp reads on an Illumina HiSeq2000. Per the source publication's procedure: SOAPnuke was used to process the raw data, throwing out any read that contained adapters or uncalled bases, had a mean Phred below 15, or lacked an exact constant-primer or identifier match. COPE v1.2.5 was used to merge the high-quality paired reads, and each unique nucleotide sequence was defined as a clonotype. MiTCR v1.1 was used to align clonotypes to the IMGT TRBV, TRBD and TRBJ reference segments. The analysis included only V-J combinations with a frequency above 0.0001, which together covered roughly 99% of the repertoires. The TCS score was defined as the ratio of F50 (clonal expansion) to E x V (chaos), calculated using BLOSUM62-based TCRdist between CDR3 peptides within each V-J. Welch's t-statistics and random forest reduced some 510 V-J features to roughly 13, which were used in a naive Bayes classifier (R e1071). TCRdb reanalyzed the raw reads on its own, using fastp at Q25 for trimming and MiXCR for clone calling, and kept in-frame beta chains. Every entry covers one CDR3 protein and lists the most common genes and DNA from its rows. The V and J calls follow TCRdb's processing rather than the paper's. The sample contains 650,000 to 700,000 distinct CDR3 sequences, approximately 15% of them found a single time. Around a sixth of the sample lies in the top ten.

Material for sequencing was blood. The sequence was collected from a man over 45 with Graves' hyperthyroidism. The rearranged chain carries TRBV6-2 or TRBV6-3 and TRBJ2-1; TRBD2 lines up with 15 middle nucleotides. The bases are TGTGCCAGCAGTTCAGGACGACCTTGGACTAGCGGGAGGGCTATGAATGAGCAGTTCTTC. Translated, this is CASSSGRPWTSGRAMNEQFF.